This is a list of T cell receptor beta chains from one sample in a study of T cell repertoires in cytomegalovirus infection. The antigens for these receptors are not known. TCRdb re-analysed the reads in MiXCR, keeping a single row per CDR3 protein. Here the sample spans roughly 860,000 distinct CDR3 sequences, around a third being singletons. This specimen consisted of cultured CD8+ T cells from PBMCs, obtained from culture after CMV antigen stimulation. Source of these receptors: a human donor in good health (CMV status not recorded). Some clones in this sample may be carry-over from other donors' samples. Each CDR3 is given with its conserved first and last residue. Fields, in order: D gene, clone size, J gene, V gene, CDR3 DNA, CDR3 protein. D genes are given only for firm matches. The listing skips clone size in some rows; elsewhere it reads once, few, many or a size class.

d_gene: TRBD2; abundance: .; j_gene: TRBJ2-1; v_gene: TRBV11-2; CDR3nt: TGTGCCAGCAGCCTCAGGCTAGCGGAGTCCTACAATGAGCAGTTCTTC; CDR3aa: CASSLRLAESYNEQFF
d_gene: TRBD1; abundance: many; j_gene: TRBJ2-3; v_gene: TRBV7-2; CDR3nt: TGTGCCAGCAGCTTACGGGCTAGGGGGCCGGCAGATACGCAGTATTTT; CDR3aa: CASSLRARGPADTQYF
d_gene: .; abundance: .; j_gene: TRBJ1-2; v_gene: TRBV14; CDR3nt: TGTGCCAGCGGGAGGGACGGACCTTTCTATAGCTACACCTTC; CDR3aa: CASGRDGPFYSYTF
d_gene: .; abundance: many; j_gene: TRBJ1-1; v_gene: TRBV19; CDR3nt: TGTGCCAGCAGGAACACTGAAGCTTTCTTT; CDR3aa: CASRNTEAFF
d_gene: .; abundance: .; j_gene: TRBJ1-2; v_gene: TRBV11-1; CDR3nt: TGTGCCAGCAGCCCCATGACAGAAAACTATGGCTACACCTTC; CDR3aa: CASSPMTENYGYTF
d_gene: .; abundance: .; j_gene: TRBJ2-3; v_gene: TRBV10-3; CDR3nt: TGTGCCATCAGTGGGGGACCAGGGGTAAAAGATACGCAGTATTTT; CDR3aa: CAISGGPGVKDTQYF
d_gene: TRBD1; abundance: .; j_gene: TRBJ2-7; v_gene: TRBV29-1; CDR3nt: TGCAGCGTTGAAGATCGGGGACAGGGACCCTACGAGCAGTACTTC; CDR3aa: CSVEDRGQGPYEQYF
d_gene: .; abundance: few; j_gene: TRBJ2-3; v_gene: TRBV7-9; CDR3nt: TGTGCCAGCAGCCCGGTATCCACAACAGATACGCAGTATTTT; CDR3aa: CASSPVSTTDTQYF
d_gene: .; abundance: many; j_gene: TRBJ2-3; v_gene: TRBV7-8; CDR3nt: TGTGCCAGCAGCTCCAGAGGGACAGATACGCAGTATTTT; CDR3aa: CASSSRGTDTQYF
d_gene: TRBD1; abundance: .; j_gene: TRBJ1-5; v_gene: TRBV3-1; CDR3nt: TGTGCCAGCAGCCAGGGCCCTACAGGGGGCGCGGGTCAGCCCCAGCATTTT; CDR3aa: CASSQGPTGGAGQPQHF
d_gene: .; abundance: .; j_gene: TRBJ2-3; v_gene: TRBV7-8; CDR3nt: TGTGCCAGCAGCACCTTTGGGGGGGACAGCGGGACAGATACGCAGTATTTT; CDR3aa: CASSTFGGDSGTDTQYF
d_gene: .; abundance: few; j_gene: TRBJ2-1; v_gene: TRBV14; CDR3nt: TGTGCCAGCAGCCAAGGCGGATTCGCCTACAATGAGCAGTTCTTC; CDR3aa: CASSQGGFAYNEQFF
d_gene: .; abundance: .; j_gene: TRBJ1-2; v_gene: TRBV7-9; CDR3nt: TGTGCCAGCAGCAGGAGCGGGGGTCCGGGCTATGGCTACACCTTC; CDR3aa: CASSRSGGPGYGYTF